This T cell receptor (beta chain) emerged from a study of spatial heterogeneity in lung cancer (dated by TCRdb to between 2018 and 2021). Broadly, across the study: Beta-chain transcripts were consistently detected in greater numbers than alpha-chain transcripts, which likely reflects a higher abundance of beta-chain transcripts. In the raw uncorrected reads, each unique combination of TCR and UMI appeared more than ten times on average. The study quantitatively compared TCR alpha and beta repertoires across multiple tumor regions, matched nontumor lung and blood in non-small cell lung cancer. TCR repertoire features were related to nonsynonymous mutation counts determined by whole-exome sequencing of tumor tissue. At surgery, over 200 tumor regions, some 61 matched nontumor lung samples and more than 50 PBMC samples were TCR-sequenced for both alpha and beta chains.

The paper as a whole reports these results and caveats: Confirming at a functional level the hypothesis that regional TCRs recognize regional mutations was considered to require additional single-cell paired TCR alpha and beta sequencing.

This clonotype occurred many times. Its recognized antigen is unknown. Base qualities were left out, and no much larger clone turns up one base away. To prepare the library, 5' RACE was applied. Sequencing was carried out with a NextSeq 500. The TCR library protocol attached a unique molecular identifier to each TCR cDNA molecule to allow correction of PCR and sequencing errors. As for how the authors treated the data: TCR identification, UMI-based error correction and CDR3 extraction were performed with Decombinator tools. TCRs above a frequency of 2 per 1,000, corresponding to the top 1% of the tumor frequency distribution, were defined as expanded. Each repertoire was subsampled 100 times to 5,000 TCRs, after which Renyi diversity was computed with the R vegan package. To build CDR3 similarity networks, amino acid triplet string-kernel similarity was used, and CDR3s were connected when their pairwise similarity was above 0.82. TCRdb ran its own pipeline on the public reads, namely fastp trimming at Q25 and MiXCR clone calling, and kept in-frame beta chains. Rows matching on CDR3 protein sequence are summarized as one entry with the most common DNA and genes. For this entry, the V and J calls and clone size follow TCRdb and not the study's own pipeline. Present in this sample are some 7,200 distinct CDR3 sequences, 7.5% to 10% of which were seen just once. Of the sample, 24% is held by the ten largest clones.

The time point label, as the study defines it: sample taken at primary tumor resection. The donors were 65 to 85 patients from the lung TRACERx cohort who had early-stage, untreated non-small cell lung cancer. Without any cell sorting, TCR sequencing was performed on whole RNA extracted either from tumor and nontumor lung tissue or from cryopreserved PBMC samples. Patients were selected for TCR sequencing only if sufficient RNA was available from at least two tumor regions. Before selection, tumor and adjacent nontumor lung specimens were reviewed by a lung pathologist. From the cysteine through the phenylalanine, the CDR3 covers 17 amino acids. The kept DNA is CDR3 alone, 51 bases in frame from the first base. Via the germline V gene, CDR1 is KGHSH and CDR2 LQKENI. Trimming accounts for 2 bases at V and 9 bases at J, while the number of junction bases matched to no gene is 13.

The material was normal lung tissue next to the tumor, obtained at surgery. This TCR was recovered from a male donor with early-stage non-small cell lung cancer. Here the chain combines TRBV18 and TRBJ2-1, with 10 bases in between that match TRBD1. DNA sequence: TGTGCCAGCTCACCATCTTCCGGGACAGGGGAACGTGTTGAGCAGTTCTTC. Its protein reads: CASSPSSGTGERVEQFF.